Below, 26 T cell receptor beta chains from the same sample are listed, as sequenced in a study of blood T cell repertoires in COVID-19. Data came from immunoSEQ multiplex PCR; TCRdb stores just in-frame clones and leaves some out. The data hold some 390,000 clones, with over 75% observed a single time. Material: peripheral blood. The receptors come from a woman aged 55-70 years with COVID-19, enrolled during active disease.

V and J are TRBV29-1 and TRBJ1-1; no reliable D call. Germline V gene sequence: CDR1 SQVTM, CDR2 ANQGSEA. The CDR3 loop spans 12 amino acids. Trimming removed 1 base at V and 11 bases at J, with 14 bases between. The CDR3 region has the DNA TGCAGCGTTGAAGTCCTGGCCCCCGGGGCTTTCTTT. This gives the protein CSVEVLAPGAFF. The full variable domain, its missing parts supplied by reference TRBV29-1 and TRBJ1-1, is SAVISQKPSRDICQRGTSLTIQCQVDSQVTMMFWYRQQPGQSLTLIATANQGSEATYESGFVIDKFPISRPNLTFSTLTVSNMSPEDSSIYLCSVEVLAPGAFFGQGTRLTVV.

This clone is a singleton in its sample. This rearrangement joins TRBV7-2 to TRBJ1-5, with unresolved D. V was cut by 1 base and J by 3 bases, with 13 bases left in between. Germline CDR1 SGHTA, CDR2 FQGNSA. The CDR3 covers 16 residues. CDR3 sequence: CASSLEMAGLNQPQHF. In DNA form, the CDR3 reads TGTGCCAGCAGCTTAGAGATGGCAGGACTCAATCAGCCCCAGCATTTT.

This clone was seen more than once but under ten times. The chain links TRBV7-9 to TRBJ1-2; no reliable D call. Trimming left V 4 bases short and J 8 bases short, with 14 bases between. The CDR3 runs 13 residues. Germline V gene lookup returns CDR1 SEHNR and CDR2 FQNEAQ (reference sequence). CDR3 sequence (DNA): TGTGCCAGCAGCTCCCGGACTGTTTCCGGCTACACCTTC. It codes for CASSSRTVSGYTF.

The chain joins TRBV19 to TRBJ2-5, with D uncertain. The germline V gene has CDR1 LNHDA and CDR2 SQIVND (reference sequence). The CDR3 is 11 residues long. V was pared by 5 bases and J by 5 bases, with 6 bases between. The CDR3 DNA reads TGTGCCAGTAGTCTCTACGAGACCCAGTACTTC. Its translation is CASSLYETQYF.

The gene calls are TRBV5-6 and TRBJ1-2; no clear D gene. Trimming shortened V by 4 bases and J by 9 bases, and 16 bases separated the two germline ends. In germline, CDR1 is SGHDT, CDR2 YYEEEE. The CDR3 covers 13 residues. This chain's CDR3 is CASSATAESRYTF. DNA of the CDR3: TGTGCCAGCAGCGCCACCGCGGAGTCTCGCTACACCTTC.

This clone was counted once. The chain uses TRBV23-1 and TRBJ1-5, with D perhaps TRBD1 (6 bases). TRBV23-1 belongs to the ORF category, with a function that is uncertain. CDR3 length: 16 amino acids. Trimming cost V 4 bases and J 0 bases, with 13 bases left between them. The CDR3 here is CASSPWTAYSNQPQHF. The CDR3 region has the DNA TGCGCCAGCAGTCCCTGGACAGCTTATAGCAATCAGCCCCAGCATTTT.

The count of this clone is one. V and J are TRBV5-4 and TRBJ2-3; 8 nucleotides match TRBD1. V trimming: 9 bases; J trimming: 2 bases; junction bases outside the gene matches: 2. Germline V gene sequence: CDR1 SGHNT, CDR2 YYREEE (reference sequence). The CDR3 runs to 12 residues. DNA of the CDR3: TGTGCCACAGGGGGCAACACAGATACGCAGTATTTT. Translation gives CATGGNTDTQYF.

The CDR3 DNA reads as TGCGCCAGCAGCCCGGACAGGGTTATCAATCAGCCCCAGCATTTT. This codes for CASSPDRVINQPQHF. This chain uses TRBV4-1 with TRBJ1-5; 8 positions agree with TRBD1. This CDR3 contains 15 residues. Germline assignment: CDR1 MGHRA and CDR2 YSYEKL. Trimming took 4 bases from V and 3 from J; bases not matched to a gene: 5.

This clone has just one count. The V and J genes are TRBV6-5 and TRBJ1-4, with D tentatively TRBD1 (5 bases). Germline V gene lookup returns CDR1 MNHEY and CDR2 SVGAGI. The CDR3 has 11 amino acids. Trimming took off 6 bases at V and 10 bases at J, with 9 bases between the two ends. The CDR3 DNA follows: TGTGCCAGCAGGACGGGGGGAAAACTGTTTTTT. It yields the protein CASRTGGKLFF.

The chain employs TRBV7-3 and TRBJ2-7, with 10 bases lining up with TRBD2. This CDR3 region has 15 residues. The V segment lost 5 bases and the J segment 6 bases; nucleotides outside the gene matches: 10. Germline values: CDR1 SGHTA, CDR2 FQGTGA. Written as DNA, the CDR3 is TGTGCCAGCAGCCCCCGACTAGCGGGTCTCGGCGAGCAGTACTTC. It codes for CASSPRLAGLGEQYF.

J is TRBJ1-6 and V is TRBV14; no firm D call. Germline V lookup: CDR1 SGHDN, CDR2 FVKESK. V was clipped by 4 bases and J by 3 bases, with 10 bases between them. This CDR3 is built from 15 residues. The CDR3 nucleotides read TGTGCCAGCAGCCTTCGGTCAGGCTATAATTCACCCCTCCACTTT. The encoded protein is CASSLRSGYNSPLHF.

CDR3 sequence: CASRDSNYGYTF. The CDR3 DNA follows: TGTGCCAGTAGGGACAGCAACTATGGCTACACCTTC. The chain uses TRBV19 and TRBJ1-2; D may be TRBD1 (6 bases). V dropped 6 bases and J dropped 2 bases, with 7 bases sitting between them. This CDR3 contains 12 residues. Germline lookup yields CDR1 LNHDA and CDR2 SQIVND (reference sequence). Variable domain in full (rest from reference TRBV19 and TRBJ1-2): DGGITQSPKYLFRKEGQNVTLSCEQNLNHDAMYWYRQDPGQGLRLIYYSQIVNDFQKGDIAEGYSVSREKKESFPLTVTSAQKNPTAFYLCASRDSNYGYTFGSGTRLTVV.

The V call is TRBV10-3, the J call TRBJ1-1; a possible D gene is TRBD1 (6 bases). CDR1 is ENHRY, CDR2 SYGVKD, per germline. The germline V and J ends were trimmed by 6 bases and 3 bases, with 14 bases remaining between them. The CDR3 totals 14 residues. The CDR3 coding sequence is TGTGCCATCAGCAAGCAGGGGAGGGACACTGAAGCTTTCTTT. This translates into CAISKQGRDTEAFF.

This chain joins TRBV27 and TRBJ1-6, with 9 bases identical to TRBD1. The CDR3 runs to 15 residues. CDR1 is MNHEY, CDR2 SMNVEV, per germline (reference sequence). V shed 3 bases, J shed 11 bases, and the junction held 8 bases outside the gene matches. The CDR3 DNA sequence: TGTGCCAGCAGTTTGGGGGGGACAGGGCAGGCACCCCTCCACTTT. Protein product: CASSLGGTGQAPLHF.

The CDR3 DNA reads TGTGCCAGCAGCCAACGGCTAGCGGGGTCACTAGCCAAAAACATTCAGTACTTC. Translation: CASSQRLAGSLAKNIQYF. This rearrangement joins TRBV3-1 (or the pseudogene TRBV3-2) to TRBJ2-4; 9 bases match TRBD2. This CDR3 has 18 residues. V shed 2 bases, J shed 0 bases, and the junction held 8 bases outside the gene matches. The germline CDR1 and CDR2 sequences are LGHDT and YNNKEL (reference sequence).

V is TRBV5-1 and J is TRBJ1-1; possibly TRBD1 for D (5 bases). V shed 0 bases and J shed 3 bases, with 15 bases lying between them. The CDR3 covers 16 residues. CDR1 SGHRS and CDR2 YFSETQ come from the germline V gene. CDR3 nucleotides: TGCGCCAGCAGCTTGGGGGTCTCACAGGTAGACACTGAAGCTTTCTTT. Translated, it gives CASSLGVSQVDTEAFF.

CDR3 coding DNA: TGTGCCATCAGTGCTCCAGGATTCTACGAGCAGTACTTC. The encoded protein is CAISAPGFYEQYF. The V call is TRBV10-3, the J call TRBJ2-7; D gene unclear. Trimming pared 4 bases from V and 3 bases from J, leaving 10 bases between. The CDR3 is made up of 13 amino acids. Germline CDR1 ENHRY, CDR2 SYGVKD.

This chain connects TRBV7-9 to TRBJ1-4; D is ambiguous. The CDR3 is 15 residues long. Trimming shortened V by 5 bases and J by 0 bases, and 10 bases separated the two germline ends. Per the germline V gene, CDR1 is SEHNR and CDR2 is FQNEAQ (reference sequence). The CDR3 region is CASSQVRSTNEKLFF. In DNA, the CDR3 is TGTGCCAGCAGCCAAGTACGGTCAACTAATGAAAAACTGTTTTTT.

This clone was seen only a few times. This rearrangement joins TRBV6-5 to TRBJ2-1; no definite D call. Between the trimmed V and J ends, which lost 3 bases and 5 bases, there was a span of 11 bases. Germline V gene data show CDR1 as MNHEY and CDR2 as SVGAGI. The CDR3 is 14 amino acids. The CDR3 DNA is TGTGCCAGCAGTTATTCGTACTCAAACAATGAGCAGTTCTTC. Its translation is CASSYSYSNNEQFF.

This chain uses TRBV6-5 with TRBJ2-3, with D perhaps TRBD1 (7 bases). Germline V CDR1 and CDR2: MNHEY, SVGAGI. CDR3 length equals 13 residues. V dropped 10 bases and J dropped 1 base, with 12 bases sitting between them. The CDR3 DNA sequence: TGTGCCAACAGGGGCGGGGGCACAGATACGCAGTATTTT. The encoded protein is CANRGGGTDTQYF.

This rearrangement joins TRBV3-1 (or the pseudogene TRBV3-2) to TRBJ1-5; no clear D gene. With 1 base removed from V and 6 bases from J, the gap between germline ends came to 4 bases. Germline CDR1 reads LGHDT; CDR2 reads YNNKEL (reference sequence). The CDR3 consists of 12 residues. The CDR3 region has the DNA TGTGCCAGCAGCCAAGGCGCTCAGCCCCAGCATTTT. Translated, it gives CASSQGAQPQHF.

This clone appeared a few times. V and J are TRBV6-5 and TRBJ1-5; D is ambiguous. The CDR3 contains 14 residues. Trimming cost V 6 bases and J 0 bases, with 9 bases left between them. Germline V gene sequence: CDR1 MNHEY, CDR2 SVGAGI. This chain's CDR3 is CASSRSHSNQPQHF. The CDR3 bases are TGTGCCAGCAGCCGGAGTCATAGCAATCAGCCCCAGCATTTT.

The chain recombines TRBV6-6 with TRBJ1-2; 8 bases align to TRBD1. Germline loops: CDR1 MNHNY, CDR2 SVGAGI (reference sequence). The ends lost 6 bases at V and 3 bases at J; junction bases unmatched: 9. This CDR3 has 15 residues. CDR3 nucleotide sequence: TGTGCCAGCAGCCATGACAGGGGCATCCACTATGGCTACACCTTC. Amino acid sequence: CASSHDRGIHYGYTF.

This clone was counted once. The chain has TRBV11-3 and TRBJ1-1; D not resolved. Trimming took 1 base from V and 1 from J, leaving 10 bases between them. The CDR3 runs to 15 residues. Germline CDR1 SGHNT, CDR2 YENEEA. The CDR3 coding sequence is TGTGCCAGCAGCTTAGGAGGCAGCCAGAACACTGAAGCTTTCTTT. Amino acids: CASSLGGSQNTEAFF.

This clone has a single count. In DNA, the CDR3 is TGCGCCAGCAGCCCCTTGGGACAGGGGACGTCCTCCTACGAGCAGTACTTC. Amino acids: CASSPLGQGTSSYEQYF. The rearrangement joins TRBV4-1 to TRBJ2-7; TRBD1 aligns across 10 bases. The J segment lost 0 bases and the V segment lost 4 bases, leaving 9 bases of the junction unmatched. Germline assignment: CDR1 MGHRA and CDR2 YSYEKL. CDR3 length: 17 amino acids.

In this sample, this clone turned up a few times. The chain uses TRBV4-1 and TRBJ1-5; possible D gene TRBD1, 5 bases. The V end lost 1 base, the J end lost 3 bases, and 13 bases lay between the germline ends. The CDR3 extends over 16 amino acids. The germline gives CDR1 MGHRA, CDR2 YSYEKL. This CDR3 reads CASSQASGLYNQPQHF. The CDR3 nucleotides are TGCGCCAGCAGCCAAGCATCAGGGTTGTACAATCAGCCCCAGCATTTT.